This TCR beta chain came from a study of blood T cell repertoires in COVID-19. Assay used: immunoSEQ multiplex PCR; TCRdb lists only in-frame clones, some missing. The sample includes tens of thousands of clones, 80% to 85% seen only once; the top ten take approximately 14%. The CDR3 runs to 15 residues. The trim removed 3 bases at V and 8 bases at J, leaving 8 bases unmatched. Germline CDR1 and CDR2: LNHDA and SQIVND (reference sequence). This sequence joins TRBV19 and TRBJ1-4; 8 bases line up with TRBD1. Sequencing was performed on peripheral blood. This clonotype was sampled from an elderly man with acute or convalescent COVID-19. In nucleotides, the CDR3 is TGTGCCAGTAGTATCCCCGGGGACAGGCGGGAAAAACTGTTTTTT. Encoded protein: CASSIPGDRREKLFF. The full variable domain, rest sourced from reference TRBV19 and TRBJ1-4, is DGGITQSPKYLFRKEGQNVTLSCEQNLNHDAMYWYRQDPGQGLRLIYYSQIVNDFQKGDIAEGYSVSREKKESFPLTVTSAQKNPTAFYLCASSIPGDRREKLFFGSGTQLSVL.